The T cell receptor (beta chain) described here comes from a study of cytomegalovirus exposure and HLA in healthy donors. Study as a whole: Early release data held 75 million to 90 million unique TCRs from HLA-typed donors.

The PCR employed 60 Vbeta primers together with 13 Jbeta primers. TCRdb's copy holds only in-frame clones and misses some; the assay was immunoSEQ multiplex PCR. This table has just over 150,000 clones, about 85% appearing once. The germline V gene has CDR1 SGDLS and CDR2 YYNGEE. This CDR3 has 15 residues. J gave up 6 bases and V 3 bases, and 9 bases lay outside the gene matches. On this clone: Its matching antigen is unknown.

Findings of the study overall: In a later analysis, HLA-associated TCR beta chains were more clonally expanded than equally common others.

This TCR was sampled from a man younger than 35 in good health and CMV-seropositive. V usage is TRBV9 and J usage is TRBJ1-2; 9 bases align to TRBD1. Material for sequencing was PBMCs. CDR3 bases: TGTGCCAGCAGCGACTTAATACAGGGGGCCGATGGCTACACCTTC. Translated, it gives CASSDLIQGADGYTF.